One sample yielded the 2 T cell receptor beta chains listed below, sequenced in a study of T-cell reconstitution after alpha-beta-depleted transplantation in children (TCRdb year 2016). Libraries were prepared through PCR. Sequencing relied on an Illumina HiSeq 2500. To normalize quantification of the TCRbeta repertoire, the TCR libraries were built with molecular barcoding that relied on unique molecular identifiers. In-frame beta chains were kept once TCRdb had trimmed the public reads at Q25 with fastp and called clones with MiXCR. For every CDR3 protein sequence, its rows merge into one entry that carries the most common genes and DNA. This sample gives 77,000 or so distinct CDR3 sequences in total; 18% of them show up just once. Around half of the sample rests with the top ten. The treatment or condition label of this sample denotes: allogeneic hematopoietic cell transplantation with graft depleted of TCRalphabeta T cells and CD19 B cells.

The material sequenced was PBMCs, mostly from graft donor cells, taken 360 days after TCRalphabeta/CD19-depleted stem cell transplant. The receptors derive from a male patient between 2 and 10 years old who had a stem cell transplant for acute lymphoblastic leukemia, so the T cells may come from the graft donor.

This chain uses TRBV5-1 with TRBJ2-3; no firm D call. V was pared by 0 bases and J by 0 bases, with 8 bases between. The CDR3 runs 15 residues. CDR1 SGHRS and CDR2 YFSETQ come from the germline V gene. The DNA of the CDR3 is TGCGCCAGCAGCTTGGTCCAGGCTAGCACAGATACGCAGTATTTT. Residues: CASSLVQASTDTQYF.

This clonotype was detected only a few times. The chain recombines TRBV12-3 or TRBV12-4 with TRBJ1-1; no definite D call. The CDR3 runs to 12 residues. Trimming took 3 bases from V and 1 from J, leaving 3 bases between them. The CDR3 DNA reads TGTGCCAGCAGTTTGCGGAACACTGAAGCTTTCTTT. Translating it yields CASSLRNTEAFF.